The entry below gives a single TCR beta chain sequence along with its context. This sample was taken from a study of T cells in localized non-small cell lung cancer. Libraries were prepared by immunoSEQ multiplex PCR; TCRdb keeps only in-frame clonotypes and omits some of them. Of about 21,000 clones in the sample, 80% to 90% were seen once. V lost 2 bases, J lost 3 bases, and 8 bases lay in between. The CDR3 runs to 13 residues. Germline V lookup: CDR1 MNHEY, CDR2 SMNVEV (reference sequence). This sequence originates from a male donor aged 60 or over with stage I squamous cell lung carcinoma. This rearrangement joins TRBV27 to TRBJ2-7, with no clear D. This sample comprised peripheral blood, obtained before any cancer treatment. The CDR3 here is CASSLGQVYEQYF. The CDR3 region has the DNA TGTGCCAGCAGTTTAGGGCAGGTCTACGAGCAGTACTTC.